Below, 27 T cell receptor beta chains from the same sample are listed, as sequenced in a study of T cells in Graves' hyperthyroidism and ophthalmopathy. Authors of the study amplified TCR beta CDR3 regions from RNA transcripts. First-round RT-PCR with HTBI primers amplified the TCR CDR3 region. TCRdb recomputed calls from the multiplex PCR reads with MiXCR, one row per CDR3 protein. The table has hundreds of thousands of distinct CDR3 sequences, around 20% seen once. Specimen: blood. The receptors were sampled from a young man with Graves' ophthalmopathy.

This clonotype was found a few times. The J gene is TRBJ1-5, the V gene TRBV9; D is unclear. This CDR3 contains 15 residues. The V gene lost 0 bases and the J gene lost 2 bases, with 9 bases spanning the gap. CDR1 SGDLS and CDR2 YYNGEE come from the germline V gene. CDR3 bases: TGTGCCAGCAGCGTAGACGGGAGTGGCAATCAGCCCCAGCATTTT. Residues: CASSVDGSGNQPQHF.

The rearrangement links TRBV20-1 to TRBJ2-1; 10 bases match TRBD1. Per the germline V gene, CDR1 is DFQATT and CDR2 is SNEGSKA (reference sequence). The CDR3 has 16 residues. V shed 4 bases and J 6 bases; nucleotides not matched to a gene: 12. The CDR3 bases are TGCAGTGCTAAGTCCCCCGGGACAGGGGCTTTCAATGAGCAGTTCTTC. Translating gives CSAKSPGTGAFNEQFF.

This clonotype occurred many times. V gene TRBV3-1 combines with J gene TRBJ1-1; 8 nucleotides match TRBD1. Germline CDR1 LGHDT, CDR2 YNNKEL (reference sequence). Trimming at V came to 4 bases and at J to 4 bases, leaving 5 bases not matched to a gene. The CDR3 contains 14 residues. CDR3 sequence (DNA): TGTGCCAGCAGCCCATCCGGACAGGGCACTGAAGCTTTCTTT. It codes for CASSPSGQGTEAFF.

This clonotype was detected many times. The CDR3 sequence: CASSLTGVSNQPQHF. The CDR3 DNA reads TGTGCCAGCAGCCTGACAGGGGTTAGCAATCAGCCCCAGCATTTT. The chain combines TRBV7-2 with TRBJ1-5; TRBD1 agrees at 8 bases. CDR3 size: 15 residues. With V trimmed by 5 bases and J by 0 bases, 3 bases remained unmatched. Germline values: CDR1 SGHTA, CDR2 FQGNSA.

There are a few counts of this clonotype. The rearrangement uses TRBV19 and TRBJ2-5, with D perhaps being TRBD1 or TRBD2 (5 bases each). CDR1 LNHDA and CDR2 SQIVND come from the germline V gene (reference sequence). CDR3 length: 13 amino acids. Deletions cut 4 bases from V and 2 bases from J, with 8 bases between. The DNA of the CDR3 is TGTGCCAGTAGTAAGGGACCGCAAGAGACCCAGTACTTC. It yields the protein CASSKGPQETQYF.

This clonotype was detected a few times. The chain uses TRBV7-8 and TRBJ1-5; D remains unclear. Germline CDR1 and CDR2: SGHVS and FQNEAQ. Trimming shortened V by 4 bases and J by 5 bases, and 15 bases separated the two germline ends. This CDR3 is built from 15 residues. The CDR3 here is CASSSIRPLDQPQHF. CDR3 sequence (DNA): TGTGCCAGCAGCTCCATTAGGCCCCTCGATCAGCCCCAGCATTTT.

This clonotype was seen a handful of times. The V call is TRBV30, the J call TRBJ2-5, with a weak D call TRBD1 (6 bases). V lost 0 bases, J lost 2 bases, and 13 bases lay in between. The length of the CDR3 is 15 residues. The germline V gene has CDR1 GTSNPN and CDR2 SVGIG (reference sequence). Here the CDR3 reads CAWSVPAGEQETQYF. The CDR3 DNA reads TGTGCCTGGAGTGTACCTGCAGGGGAGCAAGAGACCCAGTACTTC.

This clonotype was picked up a small number of times. This chain connects TRBV3-1 to TRBJ2-3; D not certain. V was trimmed by 2 bases and J by 4 bases, leaving 10 bases between them. The germline V gene has CDR1 LGHDT and CDR2 YNNKEL (reference sequence). The CDR3 runs to 14 residues. Here the CDR3 reads CASSQFVFADTQYF. The CDR3 DNA reads TGTGCCAGCAGCCAATTTGTTTTTGCAGATACGCAGTATTTT.

The chain carries TRBV29-1 and TRBJ2-1; 7 nucleotides agree with TRBD2. The trim removed 2 bases at V and 4 bases at J, leaving 2 bases unmatched. CDR1 SQVTM and CDR2 ANQGSEA come from the germline V gene. The CDR3 runs 13 residues. CDR3 sequence: CSVELAAYNEQFF. CDR3 nucleotides: TGCAGCGTTGAACTAGCGGCGTACAATGAGCAGTTCTTC.

This clonotype was seen more than once but under ten times. This chain uses TRBV5-1 with TRBJ1-2; 7 bases are a match to TRBD1. There are 16 residues in the CDR3. Germline CDR1 is SGHRS and CDR2 is YFSETQ. Trimming cost V 4 bases and J 3 bases; bases outside gene matches: 12. The CDR3 region has the DNA TGCGCCAGCAGCCCCGGAGGGGACAGCGTCTACTATGGCTACACCTTC. Its translation: CASSPGGDSVYYGYTF.

This clonotype has more than one count but fewer than ten. The chain combines TRBV7-2 with TRBJ2-7; TRBD2 matches at 14 bases. The CDR3 spans 15 residues. V shed 5 bases and J 5 bases; nucleotides not matched to a gene: 5. Germline assignment: CDR1 SGHTA and CDR2 FQGNSA. CDR3 in amino acids: CASSAMGLAGDEQYF. As DNA, the CDR3 is TGTGCCAGCAGCGCAATGGGACTAGCGGGAGACGAGCAGTACTTC.

This clonotype occurred once. The chain is built from TRBV19 and TRBJ1-6, with D perhaps TRBD1 (5 bases). The CDR3 covers 13 residues. The germline CDR1 and CDR2 sequences are LNHDA and SQIVND (reference sequence). Trimming removed 6 bases at V and 8 bases at J, with 11 bases between. In DNA, the CDR3 is TGTGCCAGTAGAAGGGACTCAGATTCACCCCTCCACTTT. It translates to CASRRDSDSPLHF.

This clonotype has only a few counts. The chain uses TRBV6-2 or TRBV6-3 and TRBJ2-1; D is unclear. The length of the CDR3 is 15 residues. The germline gives CDR1 MNHEY, CDR2 SVGEGT. Trimming removed 6 bases from V and 2 bases from J, with 14 bases in between. The CDR3 sequence is CASRRPESAYNEQFF. The CDR3 DNA is TGTGCCAGCAGGCGACCTGAATCCGCCTACAATGAGCAGTTCTTC.

This sequence joins TRBV10-3 and TRBJ1-1, with a possible D match to TRBD1 (6 bases). CDR1 is ENHRY and CDR2 is SYGVKD in the germline V gene. V gave up 6 bases and J gave up 3 bases, with 11 bases separating them. CDR3 length equals 13 residues. Here the CDR3 reads CAIRGGGHTEAFF. The CDR3 DNA reads TGTGCCATCAGGGGGGGCGGACACACTGAAGCTTTCTTT.

V gene TRBV12-3 or TRBV12-4 combines with J gene TRBJ2-1; D perhaps matches TRBD1 (5 bases). V was clipped by 3 bases and J by 8 bases, with 14 bases between them. The CDR3 has 14 residues. The CDR3: CASSFQGLRDEQFF. CDR3 nucleotide sequence: TGTGCCAGCAGTTTCCAGGGTCTCAGGGATGAGCAGTTCTTC.

This clonotype was picked up a small number of times. J is TRBJ2-7 and V is TRBV15; 9 bases agree with TRBD2. The CDR3 runs 15 residues. CDR1 and CDR2 from the germline V gene are LNHNV and YYDKDF (reference sequence). The ends lost 1 base at V and 4 bases at J; junction bases unmatched: 5. CDR3 DNA sequence: TGTGCCACCAGCAGAGCCCAGGGACTAGCTTACGAGCAGTACTTC. Translation gives CATSRAQGLAYEQYF.

This clonotype occurred a few times. This chain connects TRBV28 to TRBJ2-7, with D possibly called TRBD1 or TRBD2 (6 bases each). Germline CDR1 and CDR2: MDHEN and SYDVKM. Trimming took 3 bases from V and 2 from J, leaving 17 bases between them. The CDR3 is 16 residues long. The CDR3 loop is CASSLGGARATYEQYF. The CDR3 nucleotides are TGTGCCAGCAGTTTGGGGGGCGCTAGGGCGACCTACGAGCAGTACTTC.

This chain connects TRBV15 to TRBJ1-2; D perhaps matches TRBD1 (6 bases). Germline V CDR1 and CDR2: LNHNV, YYDKDF (reference sequence). The CDR3 length is 15 residues. V lost 8 bases to trimming and J lost 6 bases, with 22 bases between them. The CDR3 DNA reads as TGTGCCACCTCATCTTTGAGGGGGGCCCCAGATGGCTACACCTTC. Protein sequence: CATSSLRGAPDGYTF.

The table lists this clonotype with many counts. This chain connects TRBV3-1 to TRBJ2-3, with 10 positions matching TRBD2. This CDR3 has 16 amino acids. The junction had 6 bases not matched to a gene; V was cut back by 3 bases and J by 3 bases. Germline V gene data show CDR1 as LGHDT and CDR2 as YNNKEL (reference sequence). The CDR3 DNA reads TGTGCCAGCAGCCAGGCACCGGGACTAGCGACAGATACGCAGTATTTT. It codes for CASSQAPGLATDTQYF.

This chain links TRBV2 with TRBJ2-5; 8 nucleotides align to TRBD2. The CDR3 spans 16 residues. Per the germline V gene, CDR1 is SNHLY and CDR2 is FYNNEI. Trimming at V came to 6 bases and at J to 5 bases, leaving 14 bases not matched to a gene. DNA for the CDR3: TGTGCCAGCAGCCAGACATCGGGGGGGAATTGGGAGACCCAGTACTTC. Amino acid sequence: CASSQTSGGNWETQYF. Using reference TRBV2 and TRBJ2-5 for the parts outside the CDR3, the full variable domain is EPEVTQTPSHQVTQMGQEVILRCVPISNHLYFYWYRQILGQKVEFLVSFYNNEISEKSEIFDDQFSVERPDGSNFTLKIRSTKLEDSAMYFCASSQTSGGNWETQYFGPGTRLLVL.

The CDR3, as DNA: TGTGCCAGCAGTGAGACAGAAGCAAATTACGAGCAGTACTTC. The encoded protein is CASSETEANYEQYF. V usage is TRBV6-1 and J usage is TRBJ2-7; a possible D gene is TRBD1 (5 bases). V lost 3 bases and J 4 bases, leaving 13 bases between the germline ends. There are 14 residues in the CDR3. CDR1 is MNHNS, CDR2 SASEGT, per germline.

This clonotype was detected only a few times. The chain carries TRBV2 and TRBJ2-2; D uncertain. CDR3 length equals 13 residues. Germline V gives CDR1 SNHLY, CDR2 FYNNEI. The V and J ends lost 7 bases and 4 bases respectively, with 10 bases between them. The CDR3 region has the DNA TGTGCCAGCATCCCCCATTCCACCGGGGAGCTGTTTTTT. This gives the protein CASIPHSTGELFF.

As to this clonotype: This may come from a read error, since a much larger clone is one base off. The CDR3 coding sequence is TGTGCCTGGAGTCCCGGGGAGGGCGGGCAAGAGACCCAGCACTTC. Protein: CAWSPGEGGQETQHF. The J gene is TRBJ2-5, the V gene TRBV30; TRBD2 matches at 7 bases. CDR3 length: 15 amino acids. CDR1 and CDR2 (germline): GTSNPN, SVGIG (reference sequence). Full variable domain (remainder filled in from reference TRBV30 and TRBJ2-5): SQTIHQWPATLVQPVGSPLSLECTVEGTSNPNLYWYRQAAGRGLQLLFYSVGIGQISSEVPQNLSASRPQDRQFILSSKKLLLSDSGFYLCAWSPGEGGQETQHFGPGTRLLVL.

This chain links TRBV10-1 with TRBJ2-1; 8 bases fit TRBD2. J was trimmed by 7 bases and V by 0 bases; bases with no gene match: 8. Per the germline V gene, CDR1 is WNHNN and CDR2 is SYGVQD (reference sequence). The CDR3 runs 16 residues. The chain's CDR3 is CASSESTGGPQNEQFF. CDR3 sequence (DNA): TGCGCCAGCAGTGAGTCGACGGGAGGGCCGCAAAATGAGCAGTTCTTC.

The chain combines TRBV4-1 with TRBJ2-1, with 13 nucleotides matching TRBD2. Looked up from germline, CDR1 is MGHRA and CDR2 is YSYEKL. This CDR3 has 17 residues. The V and J ends lost 2 bases and 4 bases, in that order; junction bases with no gene match: 5. CDR3 coding DNA: TGCGCCAGCAGCCAACTACCGGGACTAGCGGGGTACAATGAGCAGTTCTTC. This gives the protein CASSQLPGLAGYNEQFF.

This clonotype was counted many times. The J gene is TRBJ2-5, the V gene TRBV12-3 or TRBV12-4, with 10 nucleotides matching TRBD2. The CDR3 length is 16 residues. V lost 5 bases, J lost 1 base, and 7 bases stayed unmatched. The CDR3 sequence: CASSPGLAATQETQYF. CDR3 DNA: TGTGCCAGCAGTCCCGGACTAGCGGCAACCCAAGAGACCCAGTACTTC.

The chain has TRBV15 and TRBJ1-5; 7 positions agree with TRBD1. Germline CDR1 is LNHNV and CDR2 is YYDKDF (reference sequence). The CDR3 runs 14 residues. V was pared by 3 bases and J by 2 bases, with 1 base of the junction left unmatched. The CDR3 loop is CATSSDRGNQPQHF. DNA of the CDR3: TGTGCCACCAGCAGCGACAGGGGCAATCAGCCCCAGCATTTT.